This T cell receptor beta chain was obtained from a study of CD8 T cells in ankylosing spondylitis. Study-wide points: Matched ankylosing spondylitis synovial fluid reportedly contained a significantly enriched population of disease-linked clones. Both synovial fluid and blood in reactive arthritis had previously been reported to carry some motif variants. Characteristic of ankylosing spondylitis blood, it appeared, was a TCR beta motif comprising several highly homologous variants.

Note on this clonotype: What it binds is not known.

After removal of 6 bases from V and 9 bases from J, the junction contained 7 bases not matched to a gene. Germline V lookup: CDR1 SQVTM, CDR2 ANQGSEA. The CDR3 has 13 amino acids. Quantitative 5'-RACE was performed with molecular barcodes, and it yielded the TCR beta libraries. TCRdb reprocessed the 5' RACE reads with MiXCR, giving one entry per CDR3 protein. In the table there are roughly 200,000 distinct CDR3 sequences, roughly 25% of which are singletons. Sequenced material: blood, either unsorted or a sorted T cell fraction (not recorded which). The sequence came from a male donor with ankylosing spondylitis or in good health (not recorded which). The chain joins TRBV29-1 to TRBJ2-3; 12 bases are a match to TRBD2. CDR3 in DNA: TGCAGCGTCCCTAGCGGGAGGGCCGGAACGCAGTATTTT. Translated, it gives CSVPSGRAGTQYF.